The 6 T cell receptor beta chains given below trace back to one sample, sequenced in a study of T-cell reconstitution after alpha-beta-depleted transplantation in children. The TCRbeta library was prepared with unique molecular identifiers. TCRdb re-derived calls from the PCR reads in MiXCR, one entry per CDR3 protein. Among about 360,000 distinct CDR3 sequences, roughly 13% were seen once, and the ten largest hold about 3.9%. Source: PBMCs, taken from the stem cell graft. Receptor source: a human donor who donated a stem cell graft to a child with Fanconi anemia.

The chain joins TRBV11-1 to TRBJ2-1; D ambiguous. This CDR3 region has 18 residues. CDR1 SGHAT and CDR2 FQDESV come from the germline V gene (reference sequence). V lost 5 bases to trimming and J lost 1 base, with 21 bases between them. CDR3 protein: CASSLPSVQHPSYNEQFF. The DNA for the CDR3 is TGTGCCAGCAGCCTCCCCTCGGTCCAGCACCCGTCCTACAATGAGCAGTTCTTC. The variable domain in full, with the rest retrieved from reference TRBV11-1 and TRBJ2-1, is EAEVAQSPRYKITEKSQAVAFWCDPISGHATLYWYRQILGQGPELLVQFQDESVVDDSQLPKDRFSAERLKGVDSTLKIQPAELGDSAMYLCASSLPSVQHPSYNEQFFGPGTRLTVL.

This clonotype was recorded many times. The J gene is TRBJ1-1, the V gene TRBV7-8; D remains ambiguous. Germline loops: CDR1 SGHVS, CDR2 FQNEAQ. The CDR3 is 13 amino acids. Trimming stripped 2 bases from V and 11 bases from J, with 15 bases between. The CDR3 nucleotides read TGTGCCAGCAGCTTAACGAAGGGTGCGAATGCTTTCTTT. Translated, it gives CASSLTKGANAFF.

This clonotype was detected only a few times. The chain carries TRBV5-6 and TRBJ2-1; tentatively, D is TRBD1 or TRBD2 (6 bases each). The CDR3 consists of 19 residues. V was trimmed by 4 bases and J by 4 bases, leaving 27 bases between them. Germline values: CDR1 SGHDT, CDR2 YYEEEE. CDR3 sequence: CASSPEYLGGRSPYNEQFF. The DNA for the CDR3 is TGTGCCAGCAGCCCGGAGTATTTGGGGGGCCGATCCCCTTACAATGAGCAGTTCTTC. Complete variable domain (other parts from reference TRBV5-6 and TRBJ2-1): DAGVTQSPTHLIKTRGQQVTLRCSPKSGHDTVSWYQQALGQGPQFIFQYYEEEERQRGNFPDRFSGHQFPNYSSELNVNALLLGDSALYLCASSPEYLGGRSPYNEQFFGPGTRLTVL.

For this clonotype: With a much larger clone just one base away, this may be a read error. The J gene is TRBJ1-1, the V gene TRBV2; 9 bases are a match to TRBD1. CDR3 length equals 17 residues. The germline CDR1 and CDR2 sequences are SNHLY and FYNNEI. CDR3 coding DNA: TGTACCAGCAGTAAGTCCCGGGACAGGGTACAGAACACTGAAGCTTTCTTT. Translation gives CTSSKSRDRVQNTEAFF.

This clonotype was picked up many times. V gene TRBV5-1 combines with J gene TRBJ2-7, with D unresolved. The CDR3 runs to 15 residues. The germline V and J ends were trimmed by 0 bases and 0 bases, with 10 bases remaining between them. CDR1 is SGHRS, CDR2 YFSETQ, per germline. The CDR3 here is CASSLVDRASYEQYF. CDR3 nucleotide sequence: TGCGCCAGCAGCTTGGTAGATAGAGCCTCCTACGAGCAGTACTTC.

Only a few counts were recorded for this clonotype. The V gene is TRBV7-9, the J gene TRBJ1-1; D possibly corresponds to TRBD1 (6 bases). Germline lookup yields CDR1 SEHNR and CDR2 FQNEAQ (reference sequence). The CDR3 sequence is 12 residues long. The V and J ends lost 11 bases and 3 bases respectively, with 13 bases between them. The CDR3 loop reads CAGQLDHTEAFF. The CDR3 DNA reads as TGTGCCGGACAGCTTGATCACACTGAAGCTTTCTTT.